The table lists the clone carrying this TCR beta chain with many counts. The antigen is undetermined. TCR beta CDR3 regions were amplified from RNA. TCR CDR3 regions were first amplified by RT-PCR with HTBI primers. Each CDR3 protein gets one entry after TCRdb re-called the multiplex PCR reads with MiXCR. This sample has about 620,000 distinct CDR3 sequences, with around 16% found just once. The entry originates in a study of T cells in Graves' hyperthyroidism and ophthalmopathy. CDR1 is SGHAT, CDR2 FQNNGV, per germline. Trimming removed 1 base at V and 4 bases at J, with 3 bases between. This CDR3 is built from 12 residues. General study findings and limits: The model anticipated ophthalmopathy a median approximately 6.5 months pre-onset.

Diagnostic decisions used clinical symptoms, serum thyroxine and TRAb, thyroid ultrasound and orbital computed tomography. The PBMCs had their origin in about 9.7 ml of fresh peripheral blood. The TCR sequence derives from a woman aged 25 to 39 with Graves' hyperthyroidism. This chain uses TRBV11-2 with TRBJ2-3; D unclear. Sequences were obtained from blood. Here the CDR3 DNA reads TGTGCCAGCAGCTTAGTTCCAGATACGCAGTATTTT. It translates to CASSLVPDTQYF.